The T cell receptor beta chain under discussion was sequenced for a study of blood T cell repertoires in COVID-19. In the authors' workflow: For nucleated cells, counts were estimated from reference gene primer amplification. Clones were read by immunoSEQ multiplex PCR, and TCRdb kept only the in-frame ones, dropping some. V, J and clone size reflect that table, while D and trimming were determined from the DNA. This sample has around 250,000 clones, with around 85% found just once. This clone was recorded once. Germline V CDR1 and CDR2: MDHEN, SYDVKM. The CDR3 sequence is 16 residues long. The V gene end was trimmed by 4 bases and the J gene end by 7 bases; junction bases not matched to a gene: 12. The cohort comprised adults aged roughly 18 to 95 years residing in about 25 US areas. Categorization into cohorts depended on clinical history that participants reported.

This chain joins TRBV28 and TRBJ1-2, with 10 bases matching TRBD1. Sequencing was done on a sample of PBMCs or T cells enriched from blood (not recorded which). This TCR was recovered from a woman aged 45 to 65 who had recovered from COVID-19. This chain's CDR3 is CASSSPTRQGAGGYTF. Here the CDR3 DNA reads TGTGCCAGCAGTTCTCCGACCAGACAGGGGGCGGGTGGCTACACCTTC.